This T cell receptor beta chain was documented in a study of identical twins. From the 5' RACE reads, TCRdb called clonotypes with MiXCR, one entry per CDR3 protein. The sample shows 200,000 to 250,000 distinct CDR3 sequences, over 11% of them seen only once. Germline V gives CDR1 SGHRS, CDR2 YFSETQ. With 4 bases clipped from V and 3 bases from J, the junction kept 14 bases outside the gene matches. This CDR3 spans 18 amino acids. The rearrangement joins TRBV5-1 to TRBJ2-3; TRBD1 matches 10 bases. The sample was memory (CD45RO+) T cells sorted from blood. The TCR comes from a woman under 30 in good health. In DNA, the CDR3 is TGCGCCAGCAGCCTCGACCCCGCCGACAGGGGGCGTACAGATACGCAGTATTTT. Protein product: CASSLDPADRGRTDTQYF.